This is a list of T cell receptor beta chains from one sample in a study of Ad26.COV2.S vaccination and SARS-CoV-2 variants. The assay was immunoSEQ multiplex PCR, and TCRdb's table has in-frame clones only and misses some. Of 300,000 to 400,000 clones in the sample, approximately 86% are singletons; the top ten hold over 8.5%. The sample here was peripheral blood, taken in a trial of Ad26.COV2.S vaccine versus placebo. These receptors all come from a person aged 18-60 years who received the Ad26.COV2.S COVID-19 vaccine or a placebo. The CDR3 runs from the conserved cysteine through the conserved F or W.

V gene	CDR3 length	J gene	CDR3 protein
TRBV4-1	16	TRBJ1-6	CASSRAPGFYNSPLHF
TRBV5-1	14	TRBJ2-1	CASSPGQGLAQQFF
TRBV5-6	13	TRBJ1-1	CASSLGWNTEAFF
TRBV10-2	14	TRBJ2-3	CASSVGASTDTQYF
TRBV6-2/TRBV6-3	12	TRBJ2-1	CASSYAKNEQFF
TRBV7-3	15	TRBJ2-1	CASSLMGLQGNEQFF
TRBV4-3	16	TRBJ2-1	CASSQDLPGPRNEQFF
TRBV18	12	TRBJ2-3	CASSPSTDTQYF
TRBV6-6	15	TRBJ1-5	CASSQRQGESQPQHF
TRBV28	12	TRBJ1-1	CASVDSGRRAFF
TRBV11-2	15	TRBJ2-1	CASSLGGPTGNEQFF
TRBV2	13	TRBJ2-1	CASTKVLNNEQFF
TRBV4-2	16	TRBJ1-2	CASSQDARTGENGYTF
TRBV6-1	15	TRBJ1-4	CASSEGQATNEKLFF
TRBV5-4	15	TRBJ2-1	CASSLAAGGQDEQFF
TRBV5-1	15	TRBJ1-3	CASSLIQGAGNTIYF
TRBV18	14	TRBJ2-3	CASSPSRSTDTQYF
TRBV3-1/TRBV3-2	14	TRBJ2-7	CASRGVGNSYEQYF
TRBV3-1/TRBV3-2	14	TRBJ2-2	CASSQYRDTGELFF
TRBV2	16	TRBJ1-1	CASSVRRGLGNTEAFF
TRBV18	14	TRBJ1-5	CASSVSPTNQPQHF
TRBV4-3	16	TRBJ1-1	CASSQGGQGMNTEAFF